This T cell receptor beta chain was sequenced for a study of CD8+ T cells in alopecia areata. This clone has just a few counts. V was clipped by 0 bases and J by 8 bases, with 16 bases between them. The germline CDR1 and CDR2 sequences are PRHDT and FYEKMQ (reference sequence). The CDR3 has 15 amino acids. Regarding treatment: oral pan-JAK inhibitor, 5-10 mg twice daily. The authors extracted RNA and reverse transcribed it into cDNA as the sequencing template. This table comes from immunoSEQ multiplex PCR, and its TCRdb copy is limited to in-frame clones, with some not included. The data hold about 150,000 clones, with around 71% observed a single time.

Sequenced here: CD4+ T cells sorted from blood, sampled at week 4, from a patient treated with tofacitinib. The chain is built from TRBV13 and TRBJ1-2, with D possibly TRBD1 on 6 matching bases. This TCR was recovered from a human donor with alopecia areata. CDR3 DNA sequence: TGTGCCAGCAGCTTAGGACTTATAGAGGGGGAAGGCTACACCTTC. Amino acids: CASSLGLIEGEGYTF. Full variable domain (outside the CDR3, taken from reference TRBV13 and TRBJ1-2): AAGVIQSPRHLIKEKRETATLKCYPIPRHDTVYWYQQGPGQDPQFLISFYEKMQSDKGSIPDRFSAQQFSDYHSELNMSSLELGDSALYFCASSLGLIEGEGYTFGSGTRLTVV.